The T cell receptor beta chain under discussion was sequenced for a study of blood T cell repertoires in COVID-19. Study overall: Acute and convalescent COVID-19 samples came from the United States, Italy and Spain. PBMCs, B-cell-depleted T cells, or T cells provided the cDNA or gDNA that made up the material.

Original data processing: Scientists estimated how many nucleated cells there were by amplifying reference gene primers. Clones were read by immunoSEQ multiplex PCR, and TCRdb kept only the in-frame ones, dropping some. V and J calls and clone size follow that table, whereas D and trimming were derived from the DNA. Of under 200,000 clones listed, more than 75% were seen once; the top ten hold approximately 0.6%. With 1 base removed from V and 0 bases from J, the gap between germline ends came to 10 bases. Germline V CDR1 and CDR2: SEHNR, FQNEAQ (reference sequence). There are 16 residues in the CDR3. Seattle enrolled patients during active infection and tracked them longitudinally.

V gene TRBV7-9 combines with J gene TRBJ1-3; D is ambiguous. The source of this sequence is a man aged 55-75 years with COVID-19, enrolled during active disease. The source material was peripheral blood. The CDR3 sequence: CASSLVFGVSGNTIYF. CDR3 sequence (DNA): TGTGCCAGCAGCTTAGTCTTCGGGGTCTCTGGAAACACCATATATTTT.